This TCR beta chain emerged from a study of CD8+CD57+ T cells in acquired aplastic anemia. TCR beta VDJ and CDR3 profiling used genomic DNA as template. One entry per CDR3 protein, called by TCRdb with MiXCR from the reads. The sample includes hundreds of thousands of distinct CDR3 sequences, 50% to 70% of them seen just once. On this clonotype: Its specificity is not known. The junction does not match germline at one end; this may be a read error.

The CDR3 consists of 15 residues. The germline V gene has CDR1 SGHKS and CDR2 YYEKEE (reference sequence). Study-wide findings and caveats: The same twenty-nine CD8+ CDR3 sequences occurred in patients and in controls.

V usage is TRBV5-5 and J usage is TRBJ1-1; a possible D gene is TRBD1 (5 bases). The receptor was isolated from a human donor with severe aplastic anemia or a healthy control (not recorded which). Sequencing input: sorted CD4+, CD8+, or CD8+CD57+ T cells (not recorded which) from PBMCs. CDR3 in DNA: TGTGCCAGCAGCTTAGCGGGACGGGTGAACACTGAAGCTTTTTTT. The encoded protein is CASSLAGRVNTEAFF.